What follows describes a single TCR beta chain. The antigen it recognizes is unknown. Nothing much larger sits one base from this clone, and base qualities are not available. The CDR3 starts with the cysteine, ends with the phenylalanine, and has 14 residues. The retained sequence is limited to the CDR3, 42 bases, with the frame set at the first base. Deletion took 2 bases off V and 6 bases off J, with a span of 14 bases between the germline ends. Looking up the germline V gene yields CDR1 SGHRS and CDR2 YFSETQ. Sequenced on an Illumina NovaSeq 6000. Using 5'RACE with constant-segment primers, TCRalpha and TCRbeta cDNA libraries were constructed, with sample barcodes and unique molecular identifiers added in the process. RNA was extracted from every sample with Trizol reagent. Amplification of the libraries took two PCR steps, and the second step added a second sample barcode plus Illumina TruSeq adapters. Sequencing of the libraries was done on an Illumina NovaSeq, producing 2 x 150 bp paired-end reads. In the source study's methods: With migec v1.2.7, reads were demultiplexed and then collapsed into UMI-guided consensus sequences. With mixcr v2.1.11, UMI consensuses were aligned to TRA and TRB V and J templates and assembled into clonotypes. A clonotype was counted as expanded or contracted only when both edgeR and NoisET called the clonotype significant, with the noise models trained on biological replicates. For edgeR calls, a false discovery rate-adjusted p below 0.01 and a log2 fold-change threshold of 1 were applied. As an exploratory analysis of dynamics, max-normalized trajectories of the 1000 most abundant clonotypes were examined by PCA with hierarchical clustering. The CD4 or CD8 phenotype of responding clones was assigned using the separately sequenced CD4+ and CD8+ repertoires. TCRdb took the public reads, trimmed them with fastp at Q25, ran MiXCR for clone calling and kept in-frame beta chains. Each CDR3 protein appears once, grouped with its most common genes and DNA. The V and J calls here are based on TCRdb, not the publication. The sample table records about 360,000 distinct CDR3 sequences; over 13% of these occur just once. The ten biggest clones cover 22% of the sample.

The record originates from a study of T-cell memory formation after mild COVID-19 (dated by TCRdb to about 2021). A note on the overall study: TCR sequence clusters from the two donors were largely donor specific. Longitudinal TCRalpha and TCRbeta repertoire sequencing tracked T-cell clones expanding and contracting after mild COVID-19 in a couple of donors. Two young, previously healthy adult volunteers, one female and one male, were included in the cohort. The paper as a whole reports these results and caveats: From day 15 to 85, contracting clones showed balanced CD4/CD8 phenotypes, whereas a second wave of clones that expanded from day 15 to 37 leaned towards CD4+. Contracting CD4+ clones were located mainly in the CM and EM memory subsets, whereas CD8+ clones were found to be enriched in EMRA. SARS-CoV-2 specificity was not confirmed for the second-wave clones peaking on day 37. The study covered only a couple of mild cases, and larger cohorts including severe cases with pre-infection samples were considered necessary. The detection of some responding clones in pre-infection memory suggests that pre-existing cross-reactive memory T cells joined the SARS-CoV-2 response.

Ficoll-Paque density gradient centrifugation was the method used to isolate PBMCs. Sequencing was performed on PBMCs or a T cell subset sorted from them (not recorded which). This chain joins TRBV5-1 to TRBJ1-1, with TRBD1 as a weak D call on 6 bases. The source of this sequence is a man between 18 and 35 years old who had mild COVID-19 (a few samples of this study predate the infection). The sample titles of this study are shuffled in the database, so cell type and time point are left out; the donor was told from shared clones. The sequenced DNA is TGCGCCAGCAGCTTAAAACAGGGTTACGCTGAAGCTTTCTTT. Translated, this gives CASSLKQGYAEAFF.